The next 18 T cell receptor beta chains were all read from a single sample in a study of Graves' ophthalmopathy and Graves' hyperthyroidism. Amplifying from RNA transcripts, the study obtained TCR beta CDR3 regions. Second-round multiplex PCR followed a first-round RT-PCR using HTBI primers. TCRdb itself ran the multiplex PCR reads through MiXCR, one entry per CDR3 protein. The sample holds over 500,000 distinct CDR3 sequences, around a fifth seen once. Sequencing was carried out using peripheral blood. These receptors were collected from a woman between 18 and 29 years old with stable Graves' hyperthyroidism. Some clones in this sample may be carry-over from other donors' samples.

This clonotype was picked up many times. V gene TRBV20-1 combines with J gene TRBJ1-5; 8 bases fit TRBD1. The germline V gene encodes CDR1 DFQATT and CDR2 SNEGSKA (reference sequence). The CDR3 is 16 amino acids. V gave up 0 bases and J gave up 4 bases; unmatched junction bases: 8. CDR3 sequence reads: CSARDPKTGANQPQHF. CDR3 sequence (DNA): TGCAGTGCTAGAGATCCGAAGACAGGGGCTAATCAGCCCCAGCATTTT.

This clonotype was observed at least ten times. This CDR3 is CASKQGANYGYTF. The DNA for the CDR3 is TGTGCCAGCAAACAGGGGGCTAACTATGGCTACACCTTC. The chain recombines TRBV27 with TRBJ1-2, with TRBD1 matching 8 bases. Unmatched junction bases numbered 1, after V lost 7 bases and J lost 0 bases. Germline V lookup: CDR1 MNHEY, CDR2 SMNVEV (reference sequence). CDR3 length: 13 amino acids.

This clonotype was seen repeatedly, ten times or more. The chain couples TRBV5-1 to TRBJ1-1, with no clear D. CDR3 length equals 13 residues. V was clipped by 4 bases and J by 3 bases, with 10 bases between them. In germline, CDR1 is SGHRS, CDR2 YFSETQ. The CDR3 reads CASSASGDTEAFF. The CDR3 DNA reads TGCGCCAGCAGCGCTAGCGGGGACACTGAAGCTTTCTTT.

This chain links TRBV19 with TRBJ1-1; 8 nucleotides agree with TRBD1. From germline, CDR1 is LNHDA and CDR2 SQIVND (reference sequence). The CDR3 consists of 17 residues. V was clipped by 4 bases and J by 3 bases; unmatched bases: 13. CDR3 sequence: CASSRRRTGPRDTEAFF. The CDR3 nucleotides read TGTGCCAGTAGTAGGAGGAGGACAGGGCCGAGAGACACTGAAGCTTTCTTT.

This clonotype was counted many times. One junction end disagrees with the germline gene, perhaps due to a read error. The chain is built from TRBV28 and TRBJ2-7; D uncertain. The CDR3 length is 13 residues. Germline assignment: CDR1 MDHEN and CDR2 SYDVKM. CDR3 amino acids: CTRPPGPPYEQYF. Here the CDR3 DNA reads TGTACCAGACCCCCCGGGCCTCCCTACGAGCAGTACTTC. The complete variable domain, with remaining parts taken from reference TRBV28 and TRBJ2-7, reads DVKVTQSSRYLVKRTGEKVFLECVQDMDHENMFWYRQDPGLGLRLIYFSYDVKMKEKGDIPEGYSVSREKKERFSLILESASTNQTSMYLCTRPPGPPYEQYFGPGTRLTVT.

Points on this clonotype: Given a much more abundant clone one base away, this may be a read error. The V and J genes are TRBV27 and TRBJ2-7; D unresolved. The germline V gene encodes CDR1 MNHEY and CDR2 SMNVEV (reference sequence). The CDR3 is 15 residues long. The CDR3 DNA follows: TGTGCCATCAGTTTAAAGGCGGCCCCATCCTACGAGCAGTACTTC. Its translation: CAISLKAAPSYEQYF.

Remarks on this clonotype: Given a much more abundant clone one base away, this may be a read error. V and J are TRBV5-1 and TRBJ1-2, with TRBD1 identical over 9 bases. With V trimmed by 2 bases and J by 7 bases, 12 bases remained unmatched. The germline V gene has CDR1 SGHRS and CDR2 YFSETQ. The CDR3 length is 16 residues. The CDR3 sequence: CASSFSDPGQGSGYTF. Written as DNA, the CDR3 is TGCGCCAGCAGCTTCTCCGATCCGGGACAGGGAAGTGGCTACACCTTC.

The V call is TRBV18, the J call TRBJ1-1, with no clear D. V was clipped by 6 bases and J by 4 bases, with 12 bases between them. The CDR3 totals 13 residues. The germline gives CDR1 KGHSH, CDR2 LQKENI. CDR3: CASSLGSSTEAFF. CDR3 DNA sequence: TGTGCCAGCTCTCTCGGATCTAGCACTGAAGCTTTCTTT.

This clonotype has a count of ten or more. The CDR3 DNA is TGTGCCAGCCTTGGGACAGGGGGCGGAGATGAAGCTTTCTTT. This gives the protein CASLGTGGGDEAFF. The rearrangement joins TRBV6-1 to TRBJ1-1; 12 bases align to TRBD1. The CDR3 has 14 amino acids. The germline V gene has CDR1 MNHNS and CDR2 SASEGT. V gave up 8 bases and J gave up 7 bases; unmatched junction bases: 8.

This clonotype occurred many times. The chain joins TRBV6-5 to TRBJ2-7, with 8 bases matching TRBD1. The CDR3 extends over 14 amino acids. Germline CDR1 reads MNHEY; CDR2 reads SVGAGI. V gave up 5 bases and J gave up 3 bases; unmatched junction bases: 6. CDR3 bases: TGTGCCAGCAGTACAGGGGGAAGAAGCTACGAGCAGTACTTC. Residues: CASSTGGRSYEQYF.

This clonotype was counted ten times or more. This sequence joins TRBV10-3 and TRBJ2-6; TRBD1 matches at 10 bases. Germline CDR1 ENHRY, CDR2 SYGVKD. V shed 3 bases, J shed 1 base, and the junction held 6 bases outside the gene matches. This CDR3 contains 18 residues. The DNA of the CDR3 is TGTGCCATCAGTGATAGGGGACAGGGGAGATCTGGGGCCAACGTCCTGACTTTC. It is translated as CAISDRGQGRSGANVLTF.

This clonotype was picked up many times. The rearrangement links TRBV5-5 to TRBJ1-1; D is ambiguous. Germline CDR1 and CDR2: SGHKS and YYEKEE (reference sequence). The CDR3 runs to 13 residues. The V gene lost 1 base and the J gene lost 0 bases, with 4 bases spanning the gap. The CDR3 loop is CASSLNVNTEAFF. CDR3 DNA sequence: TGTGCCAGCAGCTTGAACGTGAACACTGAAGCTTTCTTT.

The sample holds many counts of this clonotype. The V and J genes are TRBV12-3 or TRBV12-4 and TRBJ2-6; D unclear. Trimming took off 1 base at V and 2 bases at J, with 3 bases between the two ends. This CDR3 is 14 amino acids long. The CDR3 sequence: CASSLGAGANVLTF. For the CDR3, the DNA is TGTGCCAGCAGTTTAGGGGCTGGGGCCAACGTCCTGACTTTC.

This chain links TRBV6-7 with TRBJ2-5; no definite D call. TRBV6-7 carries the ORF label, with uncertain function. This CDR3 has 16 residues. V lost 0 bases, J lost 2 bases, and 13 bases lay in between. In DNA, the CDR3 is TGTGCCAGCAGTTACTCCCACAGTTTGGAACAAGAGACCCAGTACTTC. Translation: CASSYSHSLEQETQYF.

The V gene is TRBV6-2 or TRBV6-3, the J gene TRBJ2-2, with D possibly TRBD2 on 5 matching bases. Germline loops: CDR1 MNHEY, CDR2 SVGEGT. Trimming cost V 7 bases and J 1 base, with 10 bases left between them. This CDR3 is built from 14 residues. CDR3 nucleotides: TGTGCCAGCAAGGAGGTATTGAACACCGGGGAGCTGTTTTTT. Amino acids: CASKEVLNTGELFF.

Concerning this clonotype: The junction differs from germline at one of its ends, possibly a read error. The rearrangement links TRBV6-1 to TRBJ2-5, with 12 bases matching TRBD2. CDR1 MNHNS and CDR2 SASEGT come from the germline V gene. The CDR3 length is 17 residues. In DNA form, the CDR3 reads TGTGCCAGCAGTGAAGAAAGGGCTAGCGGGGGGGCGAGTTGGATGGACTTC. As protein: CASSEERASGGASWMDF.

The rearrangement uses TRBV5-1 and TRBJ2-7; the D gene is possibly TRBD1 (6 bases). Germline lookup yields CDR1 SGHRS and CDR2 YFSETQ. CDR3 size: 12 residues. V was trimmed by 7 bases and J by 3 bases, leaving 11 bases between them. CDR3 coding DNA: TGCGCCAGCGTGAGAGGGGGCTACGAGCAGTACTTC. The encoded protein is CASVRGGYEQYF.

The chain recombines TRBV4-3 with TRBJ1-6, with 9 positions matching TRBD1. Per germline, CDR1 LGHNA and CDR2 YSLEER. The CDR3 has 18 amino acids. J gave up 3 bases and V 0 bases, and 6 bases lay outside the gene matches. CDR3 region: CASSQEGQGIGYNSPLHF. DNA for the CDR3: TGCGCCAGCAGCCAAGAAGGACAGGGGATCGGCTATAATTCACCCCTCCACTTT.